The 24 T cell receptor beta chains below all came from one sample that was sequenced in a study of T-cell memory formation after mild COVID-19. TCRdb called the 5' RACE reads again in MiXCR, with one record for every CDR3 protein. Among 450,000 or so distinct CDR3 sequences listed, about 23% were seen once. The sample taken for sequencing was PBMCs or a T cell subset sorted from them (not recorded which). These receptors were obtained from an adult woman who had mild COVID-19 (a few samples of this study predate the infection). Cell type and time point are not known.

In its sample, this clonotype was seen a few times. The chain is built from TRBV5-1 and TRBJ2-3; D gene uncertain. The germline gives CDR1 SGHRS, CDR2 YFSETQ. V lost 2 bases and J 2 bases, leaving 9 bases between the germline ends. The CDR3 loop spans 14 amino acids. CDR3 nucleotides: TGCGCCAGCAGCTTCTCCGTCCCCACAGATACGCAGTATTTT. Its translation: CASSFSVPTDTQYF.

The chain uses TRBV18 and TRBJ2-1; D unresolved. Trimming removed 6 bases from V and 8 bases from J, with 14 bases in between. Looked up from germline, CDR1 is KGHSH and CDR2 is LQKENI. This CDR3 contains 13 residues. In nucleotides, the CDR3 is TGTGCCAGCTCTCTCCGGTCGGCCGATGAGCAGTTCTTC. Translation: CASSLRSADEQFF.

This clonotype was counted a few times. The CDR3 is CASSPPKGVAMNTEAFF. As DNA, the CDR3 is TGTGCCAGCTCACCACCTAAGGGGGTGGCAATGAACACTGAAGCTTTCTTT. The chain is built from TRBV18 and TRBJ1-1; D may be TRBD1 (6 bases). Trimming took off 0 bases at V and 0 bases at J, with 14 bases between the two ends. Germline values: CDR1 KGHSH, CDR2 LQKENI. The CDR3 has 17 residues.

The chain has TRBV29-1 and TRBJ1-1; D uncertain. Between the trimmed V and J ends, which lost 3 bases and 5 bases, there was a span of 19 bases. Looked up from germline, CDR1 is SQVTM and CDR2 is ANQGSEA. The CDR3 sequence is 15 residues long. The DNA of the CDR3 is TGCAGCGTTGATGACGTGGGCAGGCGGCGGACTGAAGCTTTCTTT. It encodes CSVDDVGRRRTEAFF.

This clonotype has a handful of counts. The chain employs TRBV7-8 and TRBJ2-7, with 7 bases that match TRBD1. This CDR3 contains 14 residues. Germline V CDR1 and CDR2: SGHVS, FQNEAQ. Trimming removed 4 bases from V and 5 bases from J; junction bases left unmatched: 8. The DNA for the CDR3 is TGTGCCAGCAGCTCCGACAGGGTAGGACACGAGCAGTACTTC. Its protein product is CASSSDRVGHEQYF.

The chain employs TRBV27 and TRBJ2-3; D not resolved. Germline V gene sequence: CDR1 MNHEY, CDR2 SMNVEV (reference sequence). Trimming pared 3 bases from V and 1 base from J, leaving 11 bases between. This CDR3 has 15 amino acids. Here the CDR3 reads CASSFQVLRTDTQYF. Written as DNA, the CDR3 is TGTGCCAGCAGTTTTCAAGTCTTACGCACAGATACGCAGTATTTT.

This clonotype was observed a handful of times. J is TRBJ2-3 and V is TRBV5-1; D possibly corresponds to TRBD1 (6 bases). Per the germline V gene, CDR1 is SGHRS and CDR2 is YFSETQ. V shed 3 bases and J shed 1 base, with 9 bases lying between them. The CDR3 length is 14 residues. The CDR3: CASSSNRGTDTQYF. CDR3 DNA: TGCGCCAGCAGCTCTAACAGGGGCACAGATACGCAGTATTTT.

This clonotype was seen only a few times. This chain links TRBV7-6 with TRBJ1-5; D might be TRBD1 (5 bases). Germline loops: CDR1 SGHVS, CDR2 FNYEAQ. The CDR3 spans 13 residues. V lost 5 bases, J lost 7 bases, and 12 bases lay in between. CDR3 sequence: CASSRGRGQPQHF. CDR3 coding DNA: TGTGCCAGCAGCCGCGGGAGGGGCCAGCCCCAGCATTTT.

This clonotype was observed a few times. In DNA, the CDR3 is TGTGCCAGCAGCCTAAGACAGGGGCCCCACGAGCAGTACTTC. Translation: CASSLRQGPHEQYF. V is TRBV7-6 and J is TRBJ2-7, with 8 nucleotides matching TRBD1. V trimming: 5 bases; J trimming: 5 bases; junction bases outside the gene matches: 8. The germline CDR1 and CDR2 sequences are SGHVS and FNYEAQ. The CDR3 consists of 14 residues. Full variable domain (missing parts from reference TRBV7-6 and TRBJ2-7): GAGVSQSPRYKVTKRGQDVALRCDPISGHVSLYWYRQALGQGPEFLTYFNYEAQQDKSGLPNDRFSAERPEGSISTLTIQRTEQRDSAMYRCASSLRQGPHEQYFGPGTRLTVT.

This CDR3 reads CASTYGGPGSDTQYF. CDR3 in DNA: TGCGCCAGCACCTATGGGGGCCCCGGTTCAGATACGCAGTATTTT. The chain links TRBV5-1 to TRBJ2-3, with D possibly being TRBD1 (6 bases). Trimming cost V 6 bases and J 4 bases, with 18 bases left between them. The germline V gene has CDR1 SGHRS and CDR2 YFSETQ. The CDR3 covers 15 residues.

This clonotype appeared a few times. V is TRBV4-1 and J is TRBJ2-5; 10 nucleotides agree with TRBD1. Germline values: CDR1 MGHRA, CDR2 YSYEKL. V trimming: 5 bases; J trimming: 4 bases; junction bases outside the gene matches: 7. The CDR3 runs to 15 residues. DNA of the CDR3: TGCGCCAGCAGCTTGGGGACAGGGGAACGAGAGACCCAGTACTTC. Translating it yields CASSLGTGERETQYF.

This chain joins TRBV5-1 and TRBJ1-4; no clear D. Trimming removed 0 bases at V and 4 bases at J, with 7 bases between. Germline loops: CDR1 SGHRS, CDR2 YFSETQ. This CDR3 contains 14 residues. The CDR3 is CASSLDSFNEKLFF. CDR3 coding DNA: TGCGCCAGCAGCTTGGACAGTTTTAATGAAAAACTGTTTTTT.

This clonotype was found a few times. Germline is not matched at one junction end, which may reflect a read error. This rearrangement joins TRBV7-9 to TRBJ1-1; D remains unclear. This CDR3 is 9 amino acids long. Germline-derived CDR1 and CDR2 are SEHNR and FQNEAQ (reference sequence). The chain's CDR3 is CASSPGLLF. CDR3 coding DNA: TGTGCCAGCAGCCCAGGCCTTCTTTTT. Full variable domain (rest looked up from reference TRBV7-9 and TRBJ1-1): DTGVSQNPRHKITKRGQNVTFRCDPISEHNRLYWYRQTLGQGPEFLTYFQNEAQLEKSRLLSDRFSAERPKGSFSTLEIQRTEQGDSAMYLCASSPGLLFGQGTRLTVV.

The chain is built from TRBV4-1 and TRBJ2-7, with TRBD2 matching over 8 bases. Germline V CDR1 and CDR2: MGHRA, YSYEKL. Trimming took 5 bases from V and 4 from J; bases not matched to a gene: 4. The CDR3 totals 13 residues. CDR3 in amino acids: CASSKGLGYEQYF. The CDR3 region has the DNA TGCGCCAGCAGCAAGGGACTAGGTTACGAGCAGTACTTC.

This clonotype has a single count. The CDR3 DNA reads TGTGCCACCAGTCACGGGCGGGAGGGTGCAGATACGCAGTATTTT. Protein product: CATSHGREGADTQYF. The gene calls are TRBV24-1 and TRBJ2-3; TRBD2 matches 9 bases. The trim removed 6 bases at V and 4 bases at J, leaving 7 bases unmatched. The CDR3 totals 15 residues. In germline, CDR1 is KGHDR, CDR2 SFDVKD.

This clonotype was seen a few times. This chain connects TRBV20-1 to TRBJ2-2; no clear D. CDR1 and CDR2 from the germline V gene are DFQATT and SNEGSKA (reference sequence). With 3 bases removed from V and 8 bases from J, the gap between germline ends came to 7 bases. The CDR3 has 11 amino acids. The CDR3 nucleotides read TGCAGTGCTAGGAACAATGGGGAGCTGTTTTTT. Protein sequence: CSARNNGELFF.

This clonotype was observed a handful of times. For the CDR3, the DNA is TGTGCCAGCAGGGTTCGGACAGCCCCTCGGAACACTGAAGCTTTCTTT. It specifies CASRVRTAPRNTEAFF. The chain employs TRBV6-1 and TRBJ1-1; D perhaps matches TRBD1 (6 bases). The germline CDR1 and CDR2 sequences are MNHNS and SASEGT. The CDR3 is made up of 16 amino acids. Deletions cut 6 bases from V and 1 base from J, with 18 bases between.

The chain joins TRBV30 to TRBJ1-2, with D tentatively TRBD1 (5 bases). The CDR3 loop spans 14 amino acids. V dropped 0 bases and J dropped 10 bases, with 18 bases sitting between them. Germline V gives CDR1 GTSNPN, CDR2 SVGIG (reference sequence). CDR3 sequence: CAWSVGGTAVSYTF. Here the CDR3 DNA reads TGTGCCTGGAGTGTCGGTGGGACGGCGGTGTCCTACACCTTC.

This chain connects TRBV12-3 or TRBV12-4 to TRBJ1-2; no reliable D call. The V gene lost 3 bases and the J gene lost 8 bases, with 13 bases spanning the gap. The CDR3 totals 13 residues. This chain's CDR3 is CASSLYRSRGYTF. As DNA, the CDR3 is TGTGCCAGCAGTTTGTATAGGAGTCGGGGCTACACCTTC.

This chain's CDR3 is CASSLRQYLGLDTQYF. The CDR3 bases are TGTGCCAGCAGCTTGAGACAATATTTGGGGTTAGATACGCAGTATTTT. The chain uses TRBV5-4 and TRBJ2-3; D gene uncertain. This CDR3 contains 16 residues. Trimming removed 1 base from V and 5 bases from J, with 17 bases in between. Germline CDR1 reads SGHNT; CDR2 reads YYREEE (reference sequence).

The table lists this clonotype with a few counts. The chain uses TRBV9 and TRBJ2-1; 8 bases are shared with TRBD2. In germline, CDR1 is SGDLS, CDR2 YYNGEE. Trimming cost V 0 bases and J 1 base; bases outside gene matches: 3. The CDR3 sequence is 16 residues long. The CDR3 nucleotides are TGTGCCAGCAGCGTAGCGGGAGGGCCTTCCTACAATGAGCAGTTCTTC. Amino acid sequence: CASSVAGGPSYNEQFF.

This clonotype was seen a few times. DNA for the CDR3: TGTGCCAGCAGCTTGCCGACCGGGACTAGCGAGAGCTGGGGCTCCTACAATGAGCAGTTCTTC. Translation: CASSLPTGTSESWGSYNEQFF. This chain connects TRBV7-2 to TRBJ2-1; 10 bases agree with TRBD2. CDR3 size: 21 residues. Germline CDR1 is SGHTA and CDR2 is FQGNSA. V shed 3 bases and J 0 bases; nucleotides not matched to a gene: 17.

This clonotype was counted only a few times. The chain uses TRBV5-1 and TRBJ1-1; 7 bases line up with TRBD1. The CDR3 extends over 14 amino acids. The germline V gene encodes CDR1 SGHRS and CDR2 YFSETQ. The V segment lost 0 bases and the J segment 9 bases; nucleotides outside the gene matches: 8. The CDR3 region has the DNA TGCGCCAGCAGCTTGGGACAGGGTAGCGTAAAAGCTTTCTTT. Residues: CASSLGQGSVKAFF.

This rearrangement joins TRBV7-2 to TRBJ2-1; D perhaps matches TRBD2 (5 bases). V was pared by 4 bases and J by 8 bases, with 12 bases between. CDR3 length: 13 amino acids. Germline V CDR1 and CDR2: SGHTA, FQGNSA. CDR3 nucleotides: TGTGCCAGCAGCTCTGGCCGGACTTATGAGCAGTTCTTC. It translates to CASSSGRTYEQFF.